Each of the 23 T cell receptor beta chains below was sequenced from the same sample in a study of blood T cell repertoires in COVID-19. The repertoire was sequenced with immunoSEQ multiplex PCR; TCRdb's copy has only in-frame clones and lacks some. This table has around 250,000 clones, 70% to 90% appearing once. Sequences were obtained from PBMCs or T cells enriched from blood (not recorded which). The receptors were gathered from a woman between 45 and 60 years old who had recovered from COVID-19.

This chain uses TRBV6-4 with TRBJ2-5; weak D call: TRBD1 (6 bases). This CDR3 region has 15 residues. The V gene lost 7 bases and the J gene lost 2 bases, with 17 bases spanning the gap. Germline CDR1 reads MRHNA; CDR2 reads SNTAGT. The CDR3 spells CASTSGAILQETQYF. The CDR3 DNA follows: TGTGCCAGCACGTCAGGGGCGATTTTACAAGAGACCCAGTACTTC.

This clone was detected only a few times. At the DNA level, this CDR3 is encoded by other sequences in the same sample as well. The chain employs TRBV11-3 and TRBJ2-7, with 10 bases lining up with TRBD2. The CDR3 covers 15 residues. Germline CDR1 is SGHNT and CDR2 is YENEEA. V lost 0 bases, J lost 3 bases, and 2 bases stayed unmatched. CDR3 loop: CASSLDSSGSYEQYF. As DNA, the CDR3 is TGTGCCAGCAGCTTAGATTCTAGCGGGAGCTACGAGCAGTACTTC.

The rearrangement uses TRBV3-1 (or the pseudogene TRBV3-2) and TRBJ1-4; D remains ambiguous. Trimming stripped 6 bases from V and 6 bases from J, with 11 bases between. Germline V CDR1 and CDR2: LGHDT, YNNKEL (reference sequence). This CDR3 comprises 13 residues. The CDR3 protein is CASSPNVDEKLFF. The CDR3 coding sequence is TGTGCCAGCAGTCCTAACGTTGATGAAAAACTGTTTTTT.

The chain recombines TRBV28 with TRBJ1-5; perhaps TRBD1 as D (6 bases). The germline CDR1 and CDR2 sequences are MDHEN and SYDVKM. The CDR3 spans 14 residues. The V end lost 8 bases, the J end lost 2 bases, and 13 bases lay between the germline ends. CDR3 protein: CASSETGRNQPQHF. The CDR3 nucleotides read TGTGCCAGCTCCGAGACAGGACGCAATCAGCCCCAGCATTTT.

CDR3 residues: CASSLNGQSEKLFF. CDR3 bases: TGTGCCAGCAGTTTGAATGGGCAAAGTGAAAAACTGTTTTTT. The chain carries TRBV28 and TRBJ1-4; D call uncertain. The V gene lost 3 bases and the J gene lost 7 bases, with 12 bases spanning the gap. CDR1 is MDHEN and CDR2 is SYDVKM in the germline V gene. CDR3 length equals 14 residues. Looking up the rest from reference TRBV28 and TRBJ1-4 gives the full variable domain: DVKVTQSSRYLVKRTGEKVFLECVQDMDHENMFWYRQDPGLGLRLIYFSYDVKMKEKGDIPEGYSVSREKKERFSLILESASTNQTSMYLCASSLNGQSEKLFFGSGTQLSVL.

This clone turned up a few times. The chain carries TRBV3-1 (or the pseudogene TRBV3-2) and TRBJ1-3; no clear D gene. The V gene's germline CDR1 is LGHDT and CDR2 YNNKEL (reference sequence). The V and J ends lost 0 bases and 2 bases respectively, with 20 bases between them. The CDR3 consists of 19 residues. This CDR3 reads CASSQDAVVAYGAGNTIYF. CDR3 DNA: TGTGCCAGCAGCCAAGATGCTGTGGTGGCCTACGGGGCTGGAAACACCATATATTTT.

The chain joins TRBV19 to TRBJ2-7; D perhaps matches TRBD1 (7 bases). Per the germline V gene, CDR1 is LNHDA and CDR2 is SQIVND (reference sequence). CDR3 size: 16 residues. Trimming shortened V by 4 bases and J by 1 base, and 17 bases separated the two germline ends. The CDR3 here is CASSTSNAGQSYEQYF. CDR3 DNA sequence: TGTGCCAGTAGTACTTCAAACGCGGGACAGTCCTACGAGCAGTACTTC.

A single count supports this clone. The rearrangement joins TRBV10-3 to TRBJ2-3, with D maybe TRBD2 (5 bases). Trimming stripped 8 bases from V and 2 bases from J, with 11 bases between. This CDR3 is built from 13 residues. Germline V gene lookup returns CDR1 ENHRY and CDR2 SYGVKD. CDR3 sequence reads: CAISWEFTDTQYF. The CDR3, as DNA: TGTGCCATCTCGTGGGAGTTCACAGATACGCAGTATTTT.

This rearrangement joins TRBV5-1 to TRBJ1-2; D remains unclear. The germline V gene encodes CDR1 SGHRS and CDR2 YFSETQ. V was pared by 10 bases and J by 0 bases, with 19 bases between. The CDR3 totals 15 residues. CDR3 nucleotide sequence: TGCGCCTCCCAGTCGGGGTCCTCGACTAACTATGGCTACACCTTC. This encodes CASQSGSSTNYGYTF.

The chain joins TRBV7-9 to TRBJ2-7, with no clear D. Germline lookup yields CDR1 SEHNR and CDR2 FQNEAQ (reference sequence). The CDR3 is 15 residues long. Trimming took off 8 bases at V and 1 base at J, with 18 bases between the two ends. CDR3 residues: CASARDGGWSYEQYF. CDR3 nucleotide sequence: TGTGCCAGCGCCCGAGACGGCGGATGGTCCTACGAGCAGTACTTC.

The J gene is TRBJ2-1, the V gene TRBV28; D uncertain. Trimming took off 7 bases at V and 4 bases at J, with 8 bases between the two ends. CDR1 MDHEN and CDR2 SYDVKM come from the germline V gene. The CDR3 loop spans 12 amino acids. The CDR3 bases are TGTGCCAGCATGGGCACATACAATGAGCAGTTCTTC. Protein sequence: CASMGTYNEQFF.

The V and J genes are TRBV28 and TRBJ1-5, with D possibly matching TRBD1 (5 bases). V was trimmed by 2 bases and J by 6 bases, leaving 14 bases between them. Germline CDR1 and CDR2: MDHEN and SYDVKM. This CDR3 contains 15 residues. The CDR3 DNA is TGTGCCAGCAGTTTACACAGCATAGGGGCTCAGCCCCAGCATTTT. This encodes CASSLHSIGAQPQHF. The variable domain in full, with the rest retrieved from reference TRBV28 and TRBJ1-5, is DVKVTQSSRYLVKRTGEKVFLECVQDMDHENMFWYRQDPGLGLRLIYFSYDVKMKEKGDIPEGYSVSREKKERFSLILESASTNQTSMYLCASSLHSIGAQPQHFGDGTRLSIL.

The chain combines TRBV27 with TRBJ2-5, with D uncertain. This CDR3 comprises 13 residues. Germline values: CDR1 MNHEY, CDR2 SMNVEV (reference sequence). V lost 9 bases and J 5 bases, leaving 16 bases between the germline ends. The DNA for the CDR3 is TGTGCCAGTCGAGGTTCGGTCCTGGAGACCCAGTACTTC. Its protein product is CASRGSVLETQYF.

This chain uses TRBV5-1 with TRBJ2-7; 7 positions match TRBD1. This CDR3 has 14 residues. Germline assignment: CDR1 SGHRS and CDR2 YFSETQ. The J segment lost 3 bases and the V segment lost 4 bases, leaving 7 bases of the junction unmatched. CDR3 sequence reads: CASSPGDSLYEQYF. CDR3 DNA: TGCGCCAGCAGCCCTGGGGACAGTCTCTACGAGCAGTACTTC.

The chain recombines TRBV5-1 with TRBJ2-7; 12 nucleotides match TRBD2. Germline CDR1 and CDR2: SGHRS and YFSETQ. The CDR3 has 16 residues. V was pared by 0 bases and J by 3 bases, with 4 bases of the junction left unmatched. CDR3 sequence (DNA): TGCGCCAGCAGCTTGGGGACTAGCGGGATCCGCTACGAGCAGTACTTC. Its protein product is CASSLGTSGIRYEQYF.

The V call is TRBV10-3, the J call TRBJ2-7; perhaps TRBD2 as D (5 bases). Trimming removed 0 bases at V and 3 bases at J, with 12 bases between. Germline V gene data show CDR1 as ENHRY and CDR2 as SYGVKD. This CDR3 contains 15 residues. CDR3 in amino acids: CAISESSGRSYEQYF. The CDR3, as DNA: TGTGCCATCAGTGAGTCGAGCGGCCGGAGCTACGAGCAGTACTTC.

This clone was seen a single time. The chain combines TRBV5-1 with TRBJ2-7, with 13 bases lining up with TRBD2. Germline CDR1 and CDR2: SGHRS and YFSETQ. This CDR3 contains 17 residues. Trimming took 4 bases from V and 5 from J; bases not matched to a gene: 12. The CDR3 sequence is CASSLGLAGAPGHEQYF. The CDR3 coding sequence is TGCGCCAGCAGCCTAGGACTAGCGGGAGCTCCTGGCCACGAGCAGTACTTC. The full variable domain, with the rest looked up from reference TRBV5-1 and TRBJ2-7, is KAGVTQTPRYLIKTRGQQVTLSCSPISGHRSVSWYQQTPGQGLQFLFEYFSETQRNKGNFPGRFSGRQFSNSRSEMNVSTLELGDSALYLCASSLGLAGAPGHEQYFGPGTRLTVT.

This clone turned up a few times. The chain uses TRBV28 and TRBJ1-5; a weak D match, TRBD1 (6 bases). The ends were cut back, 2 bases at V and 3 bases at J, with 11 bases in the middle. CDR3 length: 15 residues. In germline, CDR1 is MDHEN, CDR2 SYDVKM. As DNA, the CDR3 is TGTGCCAGCAGTTTACCGGGGGGCTTCAATCAGCCCCAGCATTTT. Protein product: CASSLPGGFNQPQHF.

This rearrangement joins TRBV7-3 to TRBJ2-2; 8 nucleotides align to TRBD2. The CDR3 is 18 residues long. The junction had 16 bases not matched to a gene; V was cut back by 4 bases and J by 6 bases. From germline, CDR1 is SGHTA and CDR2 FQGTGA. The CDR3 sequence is CASSSHPGSGSSAGELFF. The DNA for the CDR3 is TGTGCCAGCAGCTCCCATCCGGGGAGCGGGAGTTCTGCCGGGGAGCTGTTTTTT.

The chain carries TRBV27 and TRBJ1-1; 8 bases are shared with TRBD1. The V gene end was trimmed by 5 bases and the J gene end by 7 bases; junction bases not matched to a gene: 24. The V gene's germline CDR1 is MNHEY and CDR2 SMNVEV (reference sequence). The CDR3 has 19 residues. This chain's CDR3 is CASSAGQGPVARARNEAFF. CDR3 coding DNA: TGTGCCAGCAGTGCAGGACAGGGTCCGGTTGCTCGGGCCCGGAATGAAGCTTTCTTT.

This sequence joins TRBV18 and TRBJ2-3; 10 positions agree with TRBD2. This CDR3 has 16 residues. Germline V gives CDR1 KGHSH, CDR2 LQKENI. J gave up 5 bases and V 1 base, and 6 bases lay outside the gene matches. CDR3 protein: CASSPLLAGALDTQYF. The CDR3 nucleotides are TGTGCCAGCTCACCACTCCTAGCGGGAGCGTTAGATACGCAGTATTTT.

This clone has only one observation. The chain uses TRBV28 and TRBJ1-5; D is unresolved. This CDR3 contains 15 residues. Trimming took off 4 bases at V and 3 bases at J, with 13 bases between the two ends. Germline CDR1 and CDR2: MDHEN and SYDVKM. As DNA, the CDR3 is TGTGCCAGCAGTTCCCCCCAGGTTAACAATCAGCCCCAGCATTTT. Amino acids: CASSSPQVNNQPQHF.

Written as DNA, the CDR3 is TGTGCCATCAGTGAGTCGAGCGAGACTAACCAAGAGACCCAGTACTTC. Protein sequence: CAISESSETNQETQYF. J is TRBJ2-5 and V is TRBV10-3, with D possibly being TRBD2 (5 bases). The germline V and J ends were trimmed by 0 bases and 0 bases, with 11 bases remaining between them. Germline CDR1 ENHRY, CDR2 SYGVKD. The CDR3 covers 16 residues.